A selection of T cell receptor beta chains follows, all from one sample in a study of blood T cell repertoires in COVID-19. Produced via immunoSEQ multiplex PCR; TCRdb's table is partial and in-frame only. The table shows about 29,000 clones, with around nine tenths occurring only once. The specimen sequenced was peripheral blood. The receptors here all came from a man between 70 and 80 years old with active COVID-19. The CDR3 runs from the conserved cysteine through the conserved F or W. A D gene is named only where the DNA matches it firmly. Clone size is stated in some rows and not others, as once, few, many or a class when expanded.

TGTGCCAGCTCTATAAGCAGGGGAAACACTGAAGCTTTCTTT CASSISRGNTEAFF TRBV7-3 . . TRBJ1-1
TGTGCCAGCAGCCGGACTAGCGGACAAGAGACCCAGTACTTC CASSRTSGQETQYF TRBV11-2 TRBD2 . TRBJ2-5
TGCGCCAGCAGTCCCGGGACTAGCAGGGAGACCCAGTACTTC CASSPGTSRETQYF TRBV5-1 TRBD2 . TRBJ2-5
TGTGCCAGCTCCCCCGGGACAGGGGTCGAAAACATTCAGTACTTC CASSPGTGVENIQYF TRBV6-5 TRBD1 . TRBJ2-4
TGTGCCAGCAGTTTATCATTCCTCTCCTACGAGCAGTACTTC CASSLSFLSYEQYF TRBV27 . . TRBJ2-7
TGCGCCAGCAGCCAACCCCTAGGGACAGGGGAGTACACAGATACGCAGTATTTT CASSQPLGTGEYTDTQYF TRBV4-1 TRBD1 . TRBJ2-3
TGTGCCAGCAGTTCGGGACTGGATGGGAGGAACATTCAGTACTTC CASSSGLDGRNIQYF TRBV27 . . TRBJ2-4
TGTGCCAGCAGTTTATACCGGGGCACTGAAGCTTTCTTT CASSLYRGTEAFF TRBV27 . . TRBJ1-1
TGTGCCAGTCGCAGACAGGGCCTTAGTGTAAATGAGCAGTTCTTC CASRRQGLSVNEQFF TRBV19 TRBD1 . TRBJ2-1
TGTGCCAGCAGCCGTCAGGGGGCCCACGAGCAGTACTTC CASSRQGAHEQYF TRBV2 TRBD1 once TRBJ2-7
TGTGCCAGTAGTATTTGGGGGGAAGAGACCCAGTACTTC CASSIWGEETQYF TRBV19 . . TRBJ2-5
TGCGCCAGCAGCTGGACCGGGACAGTATTCTACGAGCAGTACTTC CASSWTGTVFYEQYF TRBV5-1 TRBD1 once TRBJ2-7
TGTGCCGGGGGACAGGCCGCCTATGGCTACACCTTC CAGGQAAYGYTF TRBV28 TRBD1 . TRBJ1-2
TGTGCCAGCAGCTGGGGACAGGGGGGAACTGAAGCTTTCTTT CASSWGQGGTEAFF TRBV5-6 TRBD1 . TRBJ1-1
TGTGCCAGCAGGTCCGACAGTCGAAATTCACCCCTCCACTTT CASRSDSRNSPLHF TRBV3-1/TRBV3-2 . few TRBJ1-6
TGTGCCAGCAGATCACTAGTAGGCACCGGGGAGCTGTTTTTT CASRSLVGTGELFF TRBV2 . . TRBJ2-2
TGTGCCAGCAGCCCCCGGACTAGCGGGGGGAGAGATACGCAGTATTTT CASSPRTSGGRDTQYF TRBV9 TRBD2 . TRBJ2-3
TGTGCCAGCAGCGTAGATCCCGACAGGGCACAGACCCAGTACTTC CASSVDPDRAQTQYF TRBV9 TRBD1 . TRBJ2-5
TGTGCCAGCAGCCCCCTCGGGGGGGCTAGGGAGCTGTTTTTT CASSPLGGARELFF TRBV7-2 TRBD2 . TRBJ2-2
TGTGCCATCGAACCCGGGAACAACTATGGCTACACCTTC CAIEPGNNYGYTF TRBV10-3 . . TRBJ1-2
TGTGCCAGCAGTTTTAGCGGGGATACCTACGAGCAGTACTTC CASSFSGDTYEQYF TRBV27 TRBD2 once TRBJ2-7
TGTGCCAGCAGTTACGGCAACAACTTAGGGGGTCAGCCCCAGCATTTT CASSYGNNLGGQPQHF TRBV6-2/TRBV6-3 . . TRBJ1-5
TGTGCCAGCAGCCAAGGTGTGTCCGCCAGTGAAGCTTTCTTT CASSQGVSASEAFF TRBV3-1/TRBV3-2 . . TRBJ1-1
TGTGCCAGCAGTGGGGCACACCGAAATCAGCCCCAGCATTTT CASSGAHRNQPQHF TRBV2 . . TRBJ1-5
TGCGCCAGCAGCCAAGGTTCAACTATCACGGGGAGCATTGGCTACACCTTC CASSQGSTITGSIGYTF TRBV4-1 . . TRBJ1-2
TGTGCCAGCAGTTACCAAACTAGCGGGGGCTCCTACGAGCAGTACTTC CASSYQTSGGSYEQYF TRBV6-2/TRBV6-3 TRBD2 . TRBJ2-7
TGTGCCAGCAGTGTTACTAGCGGGGGGGCTTACAATGAGCAGTTCTTC CASSVTSGGAYNEQFF TRBV6-1 TRBD2 . TRBJ2-1
TGTGCCAGCAGAGGGGGGGCAAGATATAATGAGCAGTTCTTC CASRGGARYNEQFF TRBV6-5 . . TRBJ2-1
TGTGCCAGCAGCTTAGTAATGGAGGGGAAACTGTTTTTT CASSLVMEGKLFF TRBV7-2 . . TRBJ1-4
TGTGCCTGGGACCAAGGGGGTGGGAATTCACCCCTCCACTTT CAWDQGGGNSPLHF TRBV30 . . TRBJ1-6
TGTGCCATCAGTCCGACAGGGGGGGCCTCTGGAAACACCATATATTTT CAISPTGGASGNTIYF TRBV10-3 TRBD1 . TRBJ1-3
TGTGCCACCAGCAGAGATCGCGTAGGGGCTAACCCTAACTATGGCTACACCTTC CATSRDRVGANPNYGYTF TRBV15 . . TRBJ1-2
TGCGCCAGCAGCCAAGAACTCAGGGGGAACACTGAAGCTTTCTTT CASSQELRGNTEAFF TRBV4-3 . . TRBJ1-1
TGTGCCAGCAGCTTAGCGTACAGGGTAGAGACCCAGTACTTC CASSLAYRVETQYF TRBV7-9 . . TRBJ2-5
TGTGCCAGCAGCGTAGGTCTCCTCTCTGGAAACACCATATATTTT CASSVGLLSGNTIYF TRBV9 . . TRBJ1-3
TGTGCCAGCAGCTTAGCGTTGTCAGAAAACATTCAGTACTTC CASSLALSENIQYF TRBV7-9 . . TRBJ2-4
TGTGCCAGCAGCTTAGGCGGGAATATCCAGCCCCAGCATTTT CASSLGGNIQPQHF TRBV7-2 . . TRBJ1-5
TGTGCTAGCAGCTTACCCGGACAGGGACGAGAGACCCAGTACTTC CASSLPGQGRETQYF TRBV7-7 TRBD1 . TRBJ2-5
TGTGCCAGCAAGGGGGGGATTGGACAGCCCGCTAACTATGGCTACACCTTC CASKGGIGQPANYGYTF TRBV5-5 . . TRBJ1-2
TGTGCCAGCAGTGCCATGCTGGGCGATACGCAGTATTTT CASSAMLGDTQYF TRBV6-4 . . TRBJ2-3
TGTGCCAGCAGCCCCCGACAGGGAACTAATGAAAAACTGTTTTTT CASSPRQGTNEKLFF TRBV9 TRBD1 few TRBJ1-4
TGTGCCAGCAGTCCCTCGCGGGGGGGGCAAGAGACCCAGTACTTC CASSPSRGGQETQYF TRBV7-9 TRBD2 . TRBJ2-5
TGTGCCAGCAGTTACTCGGGGACTGGGACAGGGACTAACTATGGCTACACCTTC CASSYSGTGTGTNYGYTF TRBV6-2/TRBV6-3 TRBD1 . TRBJ1-2
TGTGCCAGCATCGGGGGGTTCTATGGCTACACCTTC CASIGGFYGYTF TRBV2 . few TRBJ1-2
TGCGCCAGCAGCCAAGATCCGGCAGGGGGTTCCTACAATGAGCAGTTCTTC CASSQDPAGGSYNEQFF TRBV4-1 TRBD1 . TRBJ2-1
TGTGCCAGTAGTACCCCCCGCGGGGTGGTAAGTACTGAAGCTTTCTTT CASSTPRGVVSTEAFF TRBV19 . . TRBJ1-1
TGTGCCAGCAGCTTACAGGGGGGCATGAACACTGAAGCTTTCTTT CASSLQGGMNTEAFF TRBV7-8 TRBD1 . TRBJ1-1
TGTGCCAGCAGTGCGTTGACAGGGGGCGGATTTAATGAAAAACTGTTTTTT CASSALTGGGFNEKLFF TRBV6-1 TRBD1 . TRBJ1-4
TGTGCCACCCACGACTCCCACGGCTACACCTTC CATHDSHGYTF TRBV6-5 . . TRBJ1-2
TGTGCCAGCAGGGGGGGATCTGGCACAGATACGCAGTATTTT CASRGGSGTDTQYF TRBV6-5 . . TRBJ2-3
TGTGCCAGCGGCCGGGACAGGATCGACTACGAGCAGTACTTC CASGRDRIDYEQYF TRBV27 TRBD1 once TRBJ2-7